Each of the 22 T cell receptor beta chains below was sequenced from the same sample in a study of control samples from healthy donors and cancer patients. Profiled with immunoSEQ multiplex PCR; TCRdb holds only in-frame clones, not every one. The data contain 150,000 or so clones, around 95% of them singletons. Sequencing was carried out using blood. These receptors were collected from a woman in her sixties in good health.

This clone showed up just once. J is TRBJ2-7 and V is TRBV18, with 9 nucleotides matching TRBD1. There are 15 residues in the CDR3. Germline V gene sequence: CDR1 KGHSH, CDR2 LQKENI. The trim removed 8 bases at V and 7 bases at J, leaving 15 bases unmatched. This CDR3 reads CASTEIQGAVEEQYF. The CDR3 nucleotides read TGTGCCAGCACAGAAATACAGGGGGCAGTTGAGGAGCAGTACTTC.

The V and J genes are TRBV6-4 and TRBJ1-6, with D perhaps matching TRBD1 (5 bases). There are 14 residues in the CDR3. V lost 3 bases and J lost 7, with 10 bases in between. Germline V lookup: CDR1 MRHNA, CDR2 SNTAGT. CDR3: CASSDTGVNSPLHF. CDR3 coding DNA: TGTGCCAGCAGTGATACAGGCGTCAATTCACCCCTCCACTTT.

The chain couples TRBV9 to TRBJ1-3, with D maybe TRBD1 (6 bases). V was trimmed by 0 bases and J by 8 bases, leaving 12 bases between them. Germline CDR1 and CDR2: SGDLS and YYNGEE. The CDR3 sequence is 14 residues long. The CDR3, as DNA: TGTGCCAGCAGCGTAGGACAGGACTCTGACACCATATATTTT. This translates into CASSVGQDSDTIYF.

The chain carries TRBV7-2 and TRBJ1-1; 7 nucleotides agree with TRBD1. V gave up 5 bases and J gave up 5 bases; unmatched junction bases: 5. The CDR3 has 13 residues. CDR1 is SGHTA, CDR2 FQGNSA, per germline. The CDR3 protein is CASSLQGITEAFF. CDR3 sequence (DNA): TGTGCCAGCAGCCTACAGGGGATAACTGAAGCTTTCTTT. Drawing the rest from reference TRBV7-2 and TRBJ1-1, the complete variable domain is GAGVSQSPSNKVTEKGKDVELRCDPISGHTALYWYRQSLGQGLEFLIYFQGNSAPDKSGLPSDRFSAERTGGSVSTLTIQRTQQEDSAVYLCASSLQGITEAFFGQGTRLTVV.

The rearrangement links TRBV20-1 to TRBJ1-2; D ambiguous. This CDR3 is 15 amino acids long. V was pared by 5 bases and J by 6 bases, with 22 bases between. Germline V gene sequence: CDR1 DFQATT, CDR2 SNEGSKA (reference sequence). Here the CDR3 DNA reads TGCAGTGCTCGTGTTCAACCTAGTCTTCTCGATGGCTACACCTTC. Amino acids: CSARVQPSLLDGYTF.

The CDR3: CASEEASGANVLTF. CDR3 nucleotides: TGTGCCAGCGAGGAGGCCTCTGGGGCCAACGTCCTGACTTTC. The rearrangement uses TRBV2 and TRBJ2-6, with D maybe TRBD2 (5 bases). The V gene lost 8 bases and the J gene lost 0 bases, with 8 bases spanning the gap. The CDR3 is 14 residues long. From germline, CDR1 is SNHLY and CDR2 FYNNEI.

The J gene is TRBJ2-7, the V gene TRBV10-1, with 7 nucleotides matching TRBD1. Germline V gene data show CDR1 as WNHNN and CDR2 as SYGVQD (reference sequence). Germline trimming cut 6 bases from V and 7 bases from J; bases unmatched to any gene: 9. This CDR3 spans 13 amino acids. The CDR3 nucleotides are TGCGCCAGCAGAGGTGACAGGGTTGGGGAGCAGTACTTC. Encoded protein: CASRGDRVGEQYF.

V usage is TRBV27 and J usage is TRBJ1-4; 8 bases match TRBD1. Germline CDR1 MNHEY, CDR2 SMNVEV (reference sequence). Trimming took 6 bases from V and 5 from J; bases not matched to a gene: 5. The CDR3 is 14 amino acids. The CDR3 protein is CASRGQARNEKLFF. In DNA, the CDR3 is TGTGCCAGCAGGGGACAGGCGAGGAATGAAAAACTGTTTTTT.

J is TRBJ2-1 and V is TRBV4-2; 8 bases fit TRBD1. CDR1 and CDR2 from the germline V gene are LGHNA and YNFKEQ. V shed 1 base, J shed 6 bases, and the junction held 8 bases outside the gene matches. CDR3 length equals 16 residues. The CDR3 DNA follows: TGTGCCAGCAGCCAAGGGTTTGGGACAGGTAGCAATGAGCAGTTCTTC. This codes for CASSQGFGTGSNEQFF.

This clone is a singleton in its sample. The chain uses TRBV6-5 and TRBJ1-3, with a possible D match to TRBD1 (6 bases). The length of the CDR3 is 15 residues. Germline V CDR1 and CDR2: MNHEY, SVGAGI. Trimming took off 6 bases at V and 0 bases at J, with 12 bases between the two ends. Here the CDR3 reads CASRLATGSGNTIYF. The CDR3, as DNA: TGTGCCAGCAGACTTGCGACAGGCTCTGGAAACACCATATATTTT.

V gene TRBV3-1 (or the pseudogene TRBV3-2) combines with J gene TRBJ2-5; D perhaps matches TRBD2 (6 bases). The germline gives CDR1 LGHDT, CDR2 YNNKEL (reference sequence). The length of the CDR3 is 15 residues. With 3 bases removed from V and 5 bases from J, the gap between germline ends came to 16 bases. The CDR3 reads CASSHNLWDWETQYF. The DNA for the CDR3 is TGTGCCAGCAGCCACAATCTTTGGGACTGGGAGACCCAGTACTTC.

V gene TRBV5-1 combines with J gene TRBJ2-6; weak D call: TRBD1 (6 bases). The V end was cut by 4 bases, the J end by 1 base, with 9 bases between. In germline, CDR1 is SGHRS, CDR2 YFSETQ. The CDR3 is made up of 15 amino acids. The CDR3 here is CASSPTGSGANVLTF. As DNA, the CDR3 is TGCGCCAGCAGCCCCACAGGGTCTGGGGCCAACGTCCTGACTTTC.

The chain recombines TRBV7-9 with TRBJ2-3, with TRBD2 matching over 15 bases. V lost 5 bases, J lost 5 bases, and 5 bases stayed unmatched. This CDR3 comprises 16 residues. CDR1 SEHNR and CDR2 FQNEAQ come from the germline V gene (reference sequence). DNA of the CDR3: TGTGCCAGCAGCCCGGGACTAGCGGGGGGCGGAGATACGCAGTATTTT. Protein: CASSPGLAGGGDTQYF.

This rearrangement joins TRBV6-5 to TRBJ2-7; D remains unclear. Germline loops: CDR1 MNHEY, CDR2 SVGAGI. V dropped 7 bases and J dropped 6 bases, with 10 bases sitting between them. This CDR3 has 11 residues. The CDR3 here is CASMGGLEQYF. CDR3 DNA sequence: TGTGCCAGCATGGGTGGGCTCGAGCAGTACTTC.

The chain carries TRBV7-3 and TRBJ1-1; weak D call: TRBD1 (5 bases). V shed 8 bases and J shed 1 base, with 11 bases lying between them. This CDR3 has 13 residues. Germline CDR1 and CDR2: SGHTA and FQGTGA. The CDR3: CASGVDRNTEAFF. The DNA for the CDR3 is TGTGCCAGCGGGGTCGACAGGAACACTGAAGCTTTCTTT.

The chain joins TRBV19 to TRBJ2-1; the match to TRBD2 covers 7 bases. The germline V gene encodes CDR1 LNHDA and CDR2 SQIVND (reference sequence). There are 15 residues in the CDR3. The junction had 8 bases not matched to a gene; V was cut back by 8 bases and J by 1 base. The CDR3 DNA follows: TGTGCCAGTTCCTCCCGGGGGGAGTCCTACAATGAGCAGTTCTTC. This codes for CASSSRGESYNEQFF.

This clone was detected only once. The chain joins TRBV3-1 (or the pseudogene TRBV3-2) to TRBJ2-2, with TRBD1 as a possible D gene (6 bases). V lost 2 bases and J lost 4, with 14 bases in between. The CDR3 has 16 amino acids. Germline CDR1 is LGHDT and CDR2 is YNNKEL (reference sequence). Written as DNA, the CDR3 is TGTGCCAGCAGCCAAAATTGGGCAGGGGCCACCGGGGAGCTGTTTTTT. This encodes CASSQNWAGATGELFF.

In its sample, this clone was seen once. The rearrangement uses TRBV9 and TRBJ1-4, with TRBD1 as a possible D gene (6 bases). CDR1 and CDR2 from the germline V gene are SGDLS and YYNGEE. This CDR3 has 17 amino acids. Deletions cut 1 base from V and 8 bases from J, with 21 bases between. The CDR3 protein is CASSVSGYGGAREKLFF. For the CDR3, the DNA is TGTGCCAGCAGCGTAAGCGGCTATGGGGGGGCGAGGGAAAAACTGTTTTTT.

The rearrangement uses TRBV28 and TRBJ2-3, with 14 bases that match TRBD2. The V and J ends lost 2 bases and 2 bases, in that order; junction bases with no gene match: 3. The CDR3 extends over 17 amino acids. The germline CDR1 and CDR2 sequences are MDHEN and SYDVKM. The CDR3 here is CASSLTGLAGVTDTQYF. CDR3 DNA: TGTGCCAGCAGTTTAACGGGACTAGCGGGGGTCACAGATACGCAGTATTTT.

This clone showed up just once. This chain joins TRBV3-1 (or the pseudogene TRBV3-2) and TRBJ1-1, with D hard to call. CDR3 length: 16 amino acids. Trimming removed 4 bases from V and 4 bases from J, with 19 bases in between. Germline CDR1 reads LGHDT; CDR2 reads YNNKEL (reference sequence). For the CDR3, the DNA is TGTGCCAGCAGCCCTCGGACGGAGGTCCGTGGCACTGAAGCTTTCTTT. It encodes CASSPRTEVRGTEAFF.

This rearrangement joins TRBV19 to TRBJ1-4; D gene uncertain. The CDR3 length is 14 residues. Trimming cost V 1 base and J 8 bases, with 11 bases left between them. Germline V CDR1 and CDR2: LNHDA, SQIVND (reference sequence). In DNA form, the CDR3 reads TGTGCCAGTAGTATAGCCCCGGGTCGGGAAAAACTGTTTTTT. Protein: CASSIAPGREKLFF.

The chain carries TRBV18 and TRBJ1-1; D is unresolved. Germline V lookup: CDR1 KGHSH, CDR2 LQKENI. Trimming took off 3 bases at V and 1 base at J, with 6 bases between the two ends. This CDR3 region has 13 residues. For the CDR3, the DNA is TGTGCCAGCTCACCCCGTGAGAACACTGAAGCTTTCTTT. It is translated as CASSPRENTEAFF.